This TCR beta chain was observed in a study of shared clonotypes between healthy human individuals. Whole-study findings and limits: The small donor group covered limited genetic and exposure diversity. Although depth was large, rarefaction showed that sequencing of the sorted subsets was incomplete. A handful of donors shared roughly 5% of their naive CD4 clonotypes.

CD45RO-negative, CCR7-positively selected cells formed the naive CD8 fraction, excluding terminally differentiated effector memory CD45RA+ cells. The CDR3 runs 14 residues. The ends were cut back, 1 base at V and 0 bases at J, with 7 bases in the middle. Germline CDR1 MGHRA, CDR2 YSYEKL. The protocol was immunoSEQ multiplex PCR, while the TCRdb copy is restricted to in-frame clones and leaves out a portion. In the table there are about 2 million clones, over 85% of which are singletons. Turning to this clone: Its antigen is unknown.

The TCR was taken from a man between 18 and 29 years old in good health. The material sequenced was naive CD8+ T cells sorted from blood. This chain uses TRBV4-1 with TRBJ2-7, with D uncertain. CDR3 residues: CASSQGHSSYEQYF. In nucleotides, the CDR3 is TGCGCCAGCAGCCAAGGACATTCCTCCTACGAGCAGTACTTC.